These T cell receptor beta chains were read from a single sample in a study of beta chain features in type 1 diabetes. The data were produced by immunoSEQ multiplex PCR, yet TCRdb's version contains in-frame clones alone and is incomplete. Of 30,000 or so clones listed, roughly two thirds are singletons. Sequences were obtained from Tregs from blood. These TCRs come from a woman between 25 and 40 years old with type 1 diabetes. CDR3s include the opening cysteine and the closing phenylalanine or tryptophan. D genes are given only for firm matches. Size tells how often a clone was seen (once, few, many) or the class of an expanded clone, and some rows leave it out.

.	.	TRBV7-2	TRBJ1-3	CASSLMGHNLGNTIYF	TGTGCCAGCAGCTTGATGGGACATAATCTTGGAAACACCATATATTTT
.	TRBD1	TRBV6-5	TRBJ1-2	CASSSLGQGARYGYTF	TGTGCCAGCAGTTCATTAGGACAGGGGGCTAGGTATGGCTACACCTTC
.	.	TRBV28	TRBJ1-2	CASGAWRVVYGYTF	TGTGCCAGCGGGGCTTGGAGGGTGGTCTATGGCTACACCTTC
.	.	TRBV13	TRBJ2-1	CASSPMGAGDEFF	TGTGCCAGCAGCCCAATGGGGGCGGGAGATGAGTTCTTC
.	TRBD1	TRBV19	TRBJ1-2	CASTGTGGNYGYTF	TGTGCCAGTACTGGGACAGGGGGAAACTATGGCTACACCTTC
.	.	TRBV4-2	TRBJ2-3	CASSQTIPADGSAQYF	TGTGCCAGCAGCCAAACTATCCCAGCGGACGGCTCGGCGCAGTATTTT
once	.	TRBV27	TRBJ2-4	CASMGVAKNIQYF	TGTGCCAGCATGGGAGTAGCCAAAAACATTCAGTACTTC
.	TRBD1	TRBV29-1	TRBJ2-1	CSVARTGGSDEQFF	TGCAGCGTTGCACGGACAGGGGGCAGCGATGAGCAGTTCTTC
.	TRBD2	TRBV9	TRBJ2-7	CASSAGLAGEGEQYF	TGTGCCAGCAGCGCCGGACTAGCGGGGGAGGGCGAGCAGTACTTC
.	TRBD1	TRBV11-2	TRBJ2-1	CASTPRGYRDNEQFF	TGTGCCAGCACCCCCAGGGGGTACAGAGACAATGAGCAGTTCTTC
.	.	TRBV18	TRBJ1-1	CASSRAIGEESAFF	TGTGCCAGCTCACGGGCTATAGGGGAGGAATCAGCTTTCTTT
once	TRBD2	TRBV7-9	TRBJ2-1	CASSLRGRAAEQFF	TGTGCCAGCAGCTTGCGGGGGAGGGCCGCTGAGCAGTTCTTC
few	TRBD1	TRBV30	TRBJ2-7	CAWGQGTSYEQYF	TGTGCCTGGGGACAGGGAACATCCTACGAGCAGTACTTC
.	TRBD2	TRBV11-2	TRBJ2-3	CASAGVGDTQYF	TGTGCCAGCGCGGGGGTCGGAGATACGCAGTATTTT
.	.	TRBV6-6	TRBJ2-7	CASSPRVSYEQYF	TGTGCCAGCAGTCCCAGGGTTTCCTACGAGCAGTACTTC
.	.	TRBV7-9	TRBJ2-5	CASRITDSQETQYF	TGTGCCAGCAGAATAACAGATTCCCAAGAGACCCAGTACTTC
once	TRBD2	TRBV5-1	TRBJ2-5	CASRRTSGVETQYF	TGCGCCAGCAGAAGGACTAGCGGGGTGGAGACCCAGTACTTC
.	.	TRBV27	TRBJ2-1	CASRQGSGHPSVRFF	TGTGCCAGCAGACAAGGCTCGGGACACCCATCAGTCCGGTTCTTC
.	TRBD1	TRBV27	TRBJ1-1	CASSSTDRGPVSDTEAFF	TGTGCCAGCAGTTCCACGGACAGGGGCCCCGTTTCAGACACTGAAGCTTTCTTT
.	TRBD2	TRBV13	TRBJ2-2	CASSSLTSGRVGTGELFF	TGTGCCAGCAGCTCACTGACTAGCGGGAGAGTAGGCACCGGGGAGCTGTTTTTT
.	TRBD2	TRBV10-3	TRBJ2-1	CAISALAGVGAREQFF	TGTGCCATCAGTGCGCTAGCGGGAGTGGGGGCGCGGGAGCAGTTCTTC
once	.	TRBV28	TRBJ1-5	CASGGTYQPQHF	TGTGCCAGCGGGGGGACCTATCAGCCCCAGCATTTT
.	.	TRBV5-1	TRBJ2-3	CASSLVGRLTDTQYF	TGCGCCAGCAGCTTGGTCGGCAGGCTCACAGATACGCAGTATTTT
few	TRBD1	TRBV29-1	TRBJ2-7	CSVVAGGLSEQYF	TGCAGCGTTGTGGCAGGGGGCCTCTCCGAGCAGTACTTC
.	TRBD1	TRBV14	TRBJ1-2	CASSPRTGAYGYTF	TGTGCCAGCAGCCCCCGGACAGGGGCCTATGGCTACACCTTC
few	.	TRBV2	TRBJ2-1	CASSADYYFSEQFF	TGTGCCAGCAGTGCAGACTATTATTTCTCTGAGCAGTTCTTC
.	TRBD1	TRBV11-2	TRBJ2-4	CASSLGPGQGLAKNIQYF	TGTGCCAGCAGCTTAGGTCCGGGACAGGGCTTAGCCAAAAACATTCAGTACTTC
few	TRBD1	TRBV7-3	TRBJ1-1	CASSFGTGETEAFF	TGTGCCAGCAGCTTTGGGACAGGGGAAACTGAAGCTTTCTTT
.	TRBD1	TRBV29-1	TRBJ2-1	CSVARDREGDEQFF	TGCAGCGTTGCCCGGGACAGGGAGGGCGATGAGCAGTTCTTC
few	TRBD1	TRBV5-1	TRBJ2-7	CASSLLGTGGYEQYF	TGCGCCAGCAGCTTGTTGGGGACAGGGGGCTACGAGCAGTACTTC
.	.	TRBV19	TRBJ1-1	CASNPTGRTEAFF	TGTGCCAGTAACCCTACAGGGCGGACTGAAGCTTTCTTT
.	.	TRBV5-6	TRBJ2-3	CASSVTSGVDTQYF	TGTGCCAGCAGCGTCACCTCGGGGGTGGATACGCAGTATTTT
few	TRBD1	TRBV29-1	TRBJ2-3	CSVEGAYGTDTQYF	TGCAGCGTCGAGGGGGCTTATGGGACAGATACGCAGTATTTT
.	.	TRBV5-1	TRBJ2-5	CASSPVLSRGETQYF	TGCGCCAGCAGCCCCGTACTCTCCCGAGGAGAGACCCAGTACTTC
.	TRBD1	TRBV27	TRBJ1-2	CASRRQGAGYGYTF	TGTGCCAGCAGGCGACAGGGGGCCGGCTATGGCTACACCTTC
.	TRBD1	TRBV7-9	TRBJ2-2	CASSLRPGQGNTGELFF	TGTGCCAGCAGCTTAAGGCCGGGACAGGGGAACACCGGGGAGCTGTTTTTT